Below, 19 T cell receptor beta chains from the same sample are listed, as sequenced in a study of cytotoxic CD8 clonotypes in ibrutinib-treated CLL. Measured with immunoSEQ multiplex PCR; TCRdb has only the in-frame clones, and not every one. The sample shows approximately 280,000 clones, 76% of them seen only once. Sequences were derived from PBMCs, sampled at disease progression, from a patient treated with ibrutinib. The source of these receptors is a human donor with chronic lymphocytic leukemia.

The CDR3 spells CASSQDRQNTEAFF. The CDR3 bases are TGCGCCAGCAGCCAAGATCGACAGAACACTGAAGCTTTCTTT. The chain links TRBV4-1 to TRBJ1-1; D uncertain. This CDR3 spans 14 amino acids. V lost 0 bases to trimming and J lost 1 base, with 6 bases between them. The germline gives CDR1 MGHRA, CDR2 YSYEKL.

The chain combines TRBV11-2 with TRBJ2-5, with TRBD1 identical over 9 bases. V lost 6 bases, J lost 5 bases, and 7 bases stayed unmatched. CDR1 is SGHAT, CDR2 FQNNGV, per germline. The CDR3 spans 14 residues. The CDR3 region is CASSITGTGETQYF. CDR3 DNA: TGTGCCAGCAGTATCACCGGGACAGGGGAGACCCAGTACTTC.

The V call is TRBV7-9, the J call TRBJ1-1; D is unresolved. The CDR3 is 13 residues long. The germline gives CDR1 SEHNR, CDR2 FQNEAQ (reference sequence). V was pared by 2 bases and J by 5 bases, with 9 bases between. In DNA, the CDR3 is TGTGCCAGCAGCTTAATGTTTGAAACTGAAGCTTTCTTT. It encodes CASSLMFETEAFF.

The chain recombines TRBV5-6 with TRBJ1-4; D possibly corresponds to TRBD1 (5 bases). The length of the CDR3 is 13 residues. Germline V gene data show CDR1 as SGHDT and CDR2 as YYEEEE. V lost 0 bases and J lost 8, with 8 bases in between. The CDR3 loop is CASSLGGTEKLFF. As DNA, the CDR3 is TGTGCCAGCAGCTTGGGAGGGACCGAAAAACTGTTTTTT. The full variable domain, in which reference TRBV5-6 and TRBJ1-4 provide the parts outside the CDR3, is DAGVTQSPTHLIKTRGQQVTLRCSPKSGHDTVSWYQQALGQGPQFIFQYYEEEERQRGNFPDRFSGHQFPNYSSELNVNALLLGDSALYLCASSLGGTEKLFFGSGTQLSVL.

The J gene is TRBJ2-3, the V gene TRBV18; TRBD1 matches 8 bases. V dropped 3 bases and J dropped 7; count of bases not matched to a gene: 12. Germline assignment: CDR1 KGHSH and CDR2 LQKENI. This CDR3 region has 16 residues. The DNA of the CDR3 is TGTGCCAGCTCACCGTTTGGGCAGGGGGCTCGTAATACGCAGTATTTT. Amino acids: CASSPFGQGARNTQYF.

The genes are TRBV6-5 and TRBJ2-2; 7 nucleotides align to TRBD1. CDR3 size: 14 residues. Looked up from germline, CDR1 is MNHEY and CDR2 is SVGAGI. V lost 8 bases and J lost 5; bases outside the gene matches: 8. Here the CDR3 reads CASLIHRGTGELFF. The CDR3 nucleotides read TGTGCCAGCTTAATCCACAGGGGAACCGGGGAGCTGTTTTTT.

This clone was seen more than once but under ten times. V gene TRBV28 combines with J gene TRBJ1-5; D not certain. The germline V gene has CDR1 MDHEN and CDR2 SYDVKM. The CDR3 contains 15 residues. Trimming removed 5 bases at V and 7 bases at J, with 18 bases between. For the CDR3, the DNA is TGTGCCAGCAGTCCCCGGGGAGTTGGGTACCAGCCCCAGCATTTT. Amino acids: CASSPRGVGYQPQHF.

This sequence joins TRBV6-5 and TRBJ2-1; 8 bases line up with TRBD2. This CDR3 is built from 16 residues. CDR1 is MNHEY and CDR2 is SVGAGI in the germline V gene. With 0 bases clipped from V and 8 bases from J, the junction kept 9 bases outside the gene matches. CDR3 DNA sequence: TGTGCCAGCAGTTACTCGGCCGGGACTAGTGAATATGAGCAGTTCTTC. This gives the protein CASSYSAGTSEYEQFF.

The gene calls are TRBV6-1 and TRBJ2-5, with D hard to call. Germline CDR1 MNHNS, CDR2 SASEGT. This CDR3 contains 15 residues. V shed 1 base and J shed 1 base, with 10 bases lying between them. Written as DNA, the CDR3 is TGTGCCAGCAGTGAAGATTTAGGCCTCCAAGAGACCCAGTACTTC. Translated, it gives CASSEDLGLQETQYF.

The chain couples TRBV19 to TRBJ2-1; D unresolved. The CDR3 contains 11 residues. Deletions cut 1 base from V and 9 bases from J, with 4 bases between. Germline CDR1 LNHDA, CDR2 SQIVND (reference sequence). The CDR3 sequence is CASSIVPEQFF. The CDR3 bases are TGTGCCAGTAGTATAGTACCTGAGCAGTTCTTC.

The chain uses TRBV19 and TRBJ2-3, with 7 bases lining up with TRBD1. This CDR3 is built from 18 residues. Trimming at V came to 2 bases and at J to 5 bases, leaving 16 bases not matched to a gene. Germline V gene lookup returns CDR1 LNHDA and CDR2 SQIVND (reference sequence). The CDR3 reads CASSITPFRYRGEDTQYF. DNA of the CDR3: TGTGCCAGTAGTATAACCCCTTTTCGTTACAGGGGAGAAGATACGCAGTATTTT.

The gene calls are TRBV29-1 and TRBJ1-2, with 7 bases that match TRBD1. This CDR3 has 16 amino acids. Germline V gene data show CDR1 as SQVTM and CDR2 as ANQGSEA. With V trimmed by 0 bases and J by 4 bases, 11 bases remained unmatched. The CDR3 loop reads CSVEDLRTGDFYGYTF. CDR3 coding DNA: TGCAGCGTTGAAGATCTAAGGACAGGAGACTTCTATGGCTACACCTTC. The full variable domain, in which reference TRBV29-1 and TRBJ1-2 provide the parts outside the CDR3, is SAVISQKPSRDICQRGTSLTIQCQVDSQVTMMFWYRQQPGQSLTLIATANQGSEATYESGFVIDKFPISRPNLTFSTLTVSNMSPEDSSIYLCSVEDLRTGDFYGYTFGSGTRLTVV.

The chain is built from TRBV5-1 and TRBJ1-1; 8 nucleotides agree with TRBD1. This CDR3 spans 14 amino acids. Germline V CDR1 and CDR2: SGHRS, YFSETQ. The V gene end was trimmed by 7 bases and the J gene end by 1 base; junction bases not matched to a gene: 6. Here the CDR3 reads CASQVGQGNTEAFF. The CDR3 DNA sequence: TGCGCCAGCCAAGTCGGACAGGGGAACACTGAAGCTTTCTTT.

The rearrangement joins TRBV9 to TRBJ1-3; TRBD1 is a possible D gene (6 bases). V lost 4 bases and J lost 4, with 15 bases in between. CDR3 length: 15 residues. The V gene's germline CDR1 is SGDLS and CDR2 YYNGEE. Here the CDR3 reads CASSPLRTVGNTIYF. CDR3 sequence (DNA): TGTGCCAGCAGCCCCCTCAGGACAGTAGGAAACACCATATATTTT.

The chain has TRBV7-2 and TRBJ2-7, with a tentative D call TRBD2 (7 bases). V lost 1 base, J lost 12 bases, and 19 bases lay in between. Germline V gene lookup returns CDR1 SGHTA and CDR2 FQGNSA. This CDR3 is 14 amino acids long. The DNA for the CDR3 is TGTGCCAGCAGCTTAGAGTGGGCGGGGGCCCCTCCGTACTTC. Protein product: CASSLEWAGAPPYF. The full variable domain, in which reference TRBV7-2 and TRBJ2-7 provide the parts outside the CDR3, is GAGVSQSPSNKVTEKGKDVELRCDPISGHTALYWYRQSLGQGLEFLIYFQGNSAPDKSGLPSDRFSAERTGGSVSTLTIQRTQQEDSAVYLCASSLEWAGAPPYFGPGTRLTVT.

This clone was seen more than once but under ten times. The chain links TRBV7-8 to TRBJ2-2, with 12 positions matching TRBD1. The V gene's germline CDR1 is SGHVS and CDR2 FQNEAQ. Trimming at V came to 6 bases and at J to 1 base, leaving 9 bases not matched to a gene. The CDR3 is 18 amino acids. CDR3 in DNA: TGTGCCAGCAGACAAACCGGGACAGGGGGCTGGAACACCGGGGAGCTGTTTTTT. Translating gives CASRQTGTGGWNTGELFF.

This chain joins TRBV7-2 and TRBJ2-7; TRBD2 matches at 13 bases. The CDR3 extends over 15 amino acids. J lost 6 bases, V lost 5 bases, and 7 bases had no gene match. Germline V gene data show CDR1 as SGHTA and CDR2 as FQGNSA. The CDR3 region is CASSPRLAGGSEQYF. DNA of the CDR3: TGTGCCAGCAGCCCCAGACTAGCGGGAGGATCCGAGCAGTACTTC.

The CDR3 bases are TGTGCCAGAAGCTGGCCGGGACAGGGATATGAGCAGTTCTTC. This gives the protein CARSWPGQGYEQFF. V and J are TRBV5-3 and TRBJ2-1, with 9 bases lining up with TRBD1. TRBV5-3 belongs to the ORF category, with a function that is uncertain. Trimming at V came to 3 bases and at J to 8 bases, leaving 6 bases not matched to a gene. CDR3 length equals 14 residues.

The CDR3: CASSEYQYNEQFF. The CDR3 coding sequence is TGTGCCAGCAGTGAATACCAGTACAATGAGCAGTTCTTC. This chain joins TRBV25-1 and TRBJ2-1; D is uncertain. The CDR3 contains 13 residues. Germline assignment: CDR1 MGHDK and CDR2 SYGVNS. V was shortened by 0 bases and J by 4 bases, with 4 bases between the two germline ends. Looking up the rest from reference TRBV25-1 and TRBJ2-1 gives the full variable domain: EADIYQTPRYLVIGTGKKITLECSQTMGHDKMYWYQQDPGMELHLIHYSYGVNSTEKGDLSSESTVSRIRTEHFPLTLESARPSHTSQYLCASSEYQYNEQFFGPGTRLTVL.